The rows below give T cell receptor beta chains drawn from one sample of a study of metastatic and nonmetastatic thyroid tumors. TCRdb reanalyzed the PCR reads with MiXCR. This table holds 64,000 or so clones, under 20% found once. Sequencing input: blood. All receptors derive from a male donor with papillary thyroid cancer or a benign thyroid nodule (not recorded which). Some clones in this sample may be carry-over from other donors' samples. CDR3s include the opening cysteine and the closing phenylalanine or tryptophan. The D gene is left open where the match is weak. Only some rows state a clone size, as once, few, many or a class for expanded clones.

v_gene	len	abundance	j_gene	d_gene	CDR3nt	CDR3aa
TRBV30	14	many	TRBJ1-1	NA	TGTGCCTGGAGTGTGGGGGATTTGAACACTGAAGCTTTCTTT	CAWSVGDLNTEAFF
TRBV27	14	few	TRBJ1-2	NA	TGTGCCAGCAGTTTATCCCCAGGTGAGAGGGTCTACACCTTC	CASSLSPGERVYTF
TRBV12-3/TRBV12-4	15	many	TRBJ2-1	TRBD2	TGTGCCAGCAGACTTACTAGCGGCGGTTACAATGAGCAGTTCTTC	CASRLTSGGYNEQFF
TRBV3-1	16	many	TRBJ1-4	NA	TGTGCCAGCAGCCAAGACTCGGGGGCGATTAATGAAAAACTGTTTTTT	CASSQDSGAINEKLFF
TRBV4-1	14	many	TRBJ1-6	NA	TGCGCCAGCAGCCAAGATTTGGGAATGCCACCCCTCCACTTT	CASSQDLGMPPLHF
TRBV11-2	16	NA	TRBJ2-2	NA	TGTGCCAGCAGCCTGGTTCAGATCCTAAACACCGGGGAGCTGTTTTTT	CASSLVQILNTGELFF
TRBV6-1	13	many	TRBJ2-1	TRBD1	TGTGCCAGCAGTGAAAGGGGATCGACAGGGGAACTCTTC	CASSERGSTGELF
TRBV4-1	19	few	TRBJ2-1	NA	TGCGCCAGCAGCCAACCGAGTCGGCGTGGGGATGGTTCCTACAATGAGCAGTTCTTC	CASSQPSRRGDGSYNEQFF
TRBV7-9	16	many	TRBJ1-6	NA	TGTGCCAGCAGCGGGGAAGGGGGAGACTTTAGTTCACCCCTCCACTTT	CASSGEGGDFSSPLHF
TRBV15	16	many	TRBJ2-1	TRBD1	TGTGCCACCAGCATCTACCCTGGACAGGGGGGGCATGAGCAGTTCTTC	CATSIYPGQGGHEQFF
TRBV5-8	15	many	TRBJ2-7	NA	TGTGCCAGCAGCTTGTTTGGAGGGAATACCTACGAGCAGTACTTC	CASSLFGGNTYEQYF
TRBV9	15	many	TRBJ1-3	NA	TGTGCCAGCAGCGTCCAGGGTCGGACAGCAAACACCATATATTTT	CASSVQGRTANTIYF
TRBV7-9	13	many	TRBJ1-2	TRBD1	TGTGCCAGCAGCCAGTCGGGACAGTTTGGCTACACCTTC	CASSQSGQFGYTF
TRBV24-1	16	many	TRBJ2-7	NA	TGTGCCACCGCCCCCGGCGGGGGACACCGGTCCTACGAGCAGTACTTC	CATAPGGGHRSYEQYF
TRBV2	12	many	TRBJ1-5	NA	TGTGCCAGCTCTACTCAGGGGAGACCCCAGCATTTT	CASSTQGRPQHF
TRBV20-1	13	many	TRBJ2-5	NA	TGCAGTGCGGTCGTAGCGGACCAAGAGACCCAGTACTTC	CSAVVADQETQYF
TRBV7-9	15	many	TRBJ2-1	TRBD2	TGTGCCAGCCGCGGGTGGGGGACTAGCTCTCATGAGCAGTTCTTC	CASRGWGTSSHEQFF
TRBV3-1	15	many	TRBJ2-4	NA	TGTGCCAGCAGCCCAGACAGAATAGCCAAAAACATTCAGTACTTC	CASSPDRIAKNIQYF
TRBV7-8	12	many	TRBJ2-5	NA	TGTGCCAGCAGCTTAGGGCGGGAGACCCAGTACTTC	CASSLGRETQYF
TRBV24-1	14	NA	TRBJ2-5	NA	TGTGCCACCAGTGATCCAGGGGTCCAAGAGACCCATTACTTC	CATSDPGVQETHYF
TRBV6-2/TRBV6-3	18	few	TRBJ1-2	TRBD1	TGTGCCTCCCGGGGGGCCGCGGGACAGGGAGGCCGGTGCGTCGGCTACACCTTC	CASRGAAGQGGRCVGYTF
TRBV6-1	16	few	TRBJ1-2	NA	TGTGCCCCTTTATTAACCCGGGACCGCACCGGCTATGGCTACACCTTC	CAPLLTRDRTGYGYTF
TRBV4-2	19	NA	TRBJ2-3	TRBD2	TGTGCCAGCAGCCAAGACTATCAACCTAGCGGGAGAGGGGTCAGGACGCAGTATTTT	CASSQDYQPSGRGVRTQYF
TRBV30	16	many	TRBJ1-3	NA	TGTGCCTGGAGTGCCCGAGGGGGGCTTGGCGGAAACACCATATATTTT	CAWSARGGLGGNTIYF
TRBV24-1	13	many	TRBJ1-2	NA	TGTGCCACCAGTGAATCCGAGATTTATGGCTACACCTTC	CATSESEIYGYTF
TRBV5-6	13	many	TRBJ1-3	NA	TGTGCCAGCAGCTTGATGGTGGAGAACACCATATATTTT	CASSLMVENTIYF
TRBV20-1	16	many	TRBJ2-1	TRBD2	TGCAGTGCTAGAGATTATTACGGGAGGGCCCGCAATGAGCAGTTCTTC	CSARDYYGRARNEQFF
TRBV7-2	14	many	TRBJ2-1	NA	TGTGCCAGCAGCTACTCCCGATCCTACAATGAGCAGTTCTTC	CASSYSRSYNEQFF
TRBV5-6	15	many	TRBJ1-3	NA	TGTGCCAGCAGCTTGGTGGCAGGGGCTGGAAACACCATATATTTT	CASSLVAGAGNTIYF
TRBV6-1	14	many	TRBJ2-7	NA	TGTGCCAGCAGTGAAAGGGGGACATTCCACGAGCAGTACTTC	CASSERGTFHEQYF
TRBV12-3/TRBV12-4	17	few	TRBJ2-2	NA	TGTGCCGGCATCCGATCGGTGTGGGGCTCGAACACCGGGGAGCTGTTTTTT	CAGIRSVWGSNTGELFF
TRBV6-1	15	many	TRBJ2-2	NA	TGTGCCAGCAGTCCTACCCCAACGAACACCGGGGAGCTGTTTTTT	CASSPTPTNTGELFF
TRBV6-4	14	many	TRBJ2-3	TRBD2	TGTGCCAGCAGTGACACTAGCGGGGGGGATACGCAGTATTTT	CASSDTSGGDTQYF
TRBV7-8	14	many	TRBJ1-1	NA	TGTGCCAGCAGCTTAAGAATTCAGAACACTGAAGCTTTCTTT	CASSLRIQNTEAFF
TRBV7-9	19	many	TRBJ2-1	TRBD1	TGTGCCAGCAGGGGGAAACAGGGGGAGGTTAGCAGCTCCTACAATGAGCAGTTCTTC	CASRGKQGEVSSSYNEQFF
TRBV2	15	NA	TRBJ1-2	NA	TGTGCCAGCAGTGTTTTAGTGGATCTGGGCTCTAGCTACACCTTC	CASSVLVDLGSSYTF
TRBV9	15	many	TRBJ1-1	TRBD1	TGTGCCAGCAGCGGGGGAGACAGGGGGGACACTGAAGCTTTCTTT	CASSGGDRGDTEAFF
TRBV5-1	15	many	TRBJ1-2	NA	TGCGCCAGCAGCTTGCAAGCAGGGTTTTACTATGGCTACACCTTC	CASSLQAGFYYGYTF
TRBV20-1	12	many	TRBJ2-1	TRBD1	TGCAGTGCTCAGGGGGACTACAATGAGCAGTTCTTC	CSAQGDYNEQFF
TRBV2	17	many	TRBJ2-1	TRBD2	TGTGCCAGCAGTGGGAGGCCTAGACTAGCGGGAGCGAATGAGCAGTTCTTC	CASSGRPRLAGANEQFF
TRBV28	16	many	TRBJ1-2	TRBD1	TGTGCCAGCAGTTTGACCCGACAGGGGTCAGGCTATGGCTACACCTTC	CASSLTRQGSGYGYTF
TRBV28	13	many	TRBJ2-5	NA	TGTGCCAGCAGTTTCAGGGGTAGAGAGACCCAGTACTTC	CASSFRGRETQYF
TRBV6-4	17	few	TRBJ1-4	NA	TGTGCCGGCACCACACGGGAGGGGGATGCAACTAATGAAAAACTGTTTTTT	CAGTTREGDATNEKLFF
TRBV12-3/TRBV12-4	15	many	TRBJ2-1	NA	TGTGCCAGCAGTTTTTCCCAGGGGGGGTTCCCGGAGCAGTTCTTC	CASSFSQGGFPEQFF
TRBV11-1	15	NA	TRBJ2-5	NA	TGTGCCAGCAGCTTACCCTTAGAGGGCCAAGAGACCCAGTACTTC	CASSLPLEGQETQYF
TRBV6-4	19	NA	TRBJ2-4	TRBD1	TGTGCCAGCAGTCACATTCCGACAGGGGCCGAAGTTGCCAAAAACATTCAGTACTTC	CASSHIPTGAEVAKNIQYF
TRBV3-1	13	many	TRBJ1-3	NA	TGTGCCAGCAAGAGGGACTCTGGAAACACCATATATTTT	CASKRDSGNTIYF
TRBV7-9	14	many	TRBJ1-5	TRBD1	TGTGCCAGCAGCTTGGGACAGGGGAATCAGCCCCAGCATTTT	CASSLGQGNQPQHF
TRBV12-3/TRBV12-4	17	many	TRBJ2-1	TRBD2	TGTGCCAGCAGGGGTGGGACTAGCGGGATGGTTGACAATGAGCAGTTCTTC	CASRGGTSGMVDNEQFF
TRBV29-1	13	many	TRBJ1-5	NA	TGCAGCGTTGGTGGCGGCGGCAATCAGCCCCAGCATTTT	CSVGGGGNQPQHF
TRBV27	12	many	TRBJ1-2	NA	TGTGCCAGCGGCTTAACGGACTATGGCTACACCTTC	CASGLTDYGYTF
TRBV11-1	15	many	TRBJ2-3	NA	TGTGCCAGCAGCTTACAGGGGATTAGCACAGATACGCAGTATTTT	CASSLQGISTDTQYF
TRBV7-8	13	many	TRBJ2-5	NA	TGTGCCAGCAGCTTAGGATATGGGGAGACCCAGTACTTC	CASSLGYGETQYF
TRBV6-1	17	NA	TRBJ2-3	NA	TGTGCCAGCAGTGAATCTCTTCGGGGGGCGGGCGCAGATACGCAGTATTTT	CASSESLRGAGADTQYF
TRBV25-1	12	few	TRBJ2-7	NA	TGTGCCAGCAGTGTAAGCTCCTACGAGCAGTACTTC	CASSVSSYEQYF
TRBV28	15	few	TRBJ2-7	NA	TGTGCCAGCAGATACCCACAGGGAAACCTCGACGAGCAGTACTTC	CASRYPQGNLDEQYF
TRBV20-1	11	many	TRBJ1-2	NA	TGCAGTGCTAGCCGGGAGGACGGCTACACCTTC	CSASREDGYTF
TRBV28	13	NA	TRBJ1-5	NA	TGTGCCAGCCTAGGGGCTCGCAATCAGCCCCAGCATTTT	CASLGARNQPQHF
TRBV18	16	many	TRBJ1-6	TRBD1	TGTGCCAGCTCAGCGGATAAACAGGGGCTTAATTCACCCCTCCACTTT	CASSADKQGLNSPLHF
TRBV12-3/TRBV12-4	13	many	TRBJ1-1	TRBD1	TGTGCCAGCAGCTGGACAGGGAACACTGAAGCTTTCTTT	CASSWTGNTEAFF